This T cell receptor (beta chain) derives from a study of preoperative IRX-2 immunotherapy in early breast cancer. The treatment was: preoperative locoregional IRX-2 cytokine immunotherapy. Samples came from a phase Ib trial of preoperative locoregional IRX-2 cytokine immunotherapy. Generated by immunoSEQ multiplex PCR, the TCRdb table keeps only in-frame clones and is missing some. The sample yields about 45,000 clones, about 72% seen once. The input for sequencing was tumor tissue, taken after IRX-2 immunotherapy. The clonotype comes from a human donor with breast cancer.

CDR3 in DNA: TGTGCCAGTAAATCTTCGGGACTGCGGAACACTGAAGCTTTCTTT. It encodes CASKSSGLRNTEAFF. The chain recombines TRBV19 with TRBJ1-1, with D possibly matching TRBD1 (5 bases). CDR3 length: 15 residues. The V end lost 7 bases, the J end lost 1 base, and 16 bases lay between the germline ends. CDR1 is LNHDA, CDR2 SQIVND, per germline (reference sequence).